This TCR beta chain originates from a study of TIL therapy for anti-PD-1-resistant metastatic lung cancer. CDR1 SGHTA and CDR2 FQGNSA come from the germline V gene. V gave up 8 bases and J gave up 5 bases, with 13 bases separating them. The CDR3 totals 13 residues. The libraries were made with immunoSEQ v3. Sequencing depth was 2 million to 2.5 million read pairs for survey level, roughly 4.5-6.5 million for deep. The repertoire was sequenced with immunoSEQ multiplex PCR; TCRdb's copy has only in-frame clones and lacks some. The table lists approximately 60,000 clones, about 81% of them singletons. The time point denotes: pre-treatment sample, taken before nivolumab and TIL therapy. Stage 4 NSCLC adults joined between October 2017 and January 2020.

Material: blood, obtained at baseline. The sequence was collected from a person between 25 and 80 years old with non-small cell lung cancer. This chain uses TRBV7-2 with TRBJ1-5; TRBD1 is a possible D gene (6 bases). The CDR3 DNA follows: TGTGCCAGCTCGGCGGGGGCCTATCAGCCCCAGCATTTT. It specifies CASSAGAYQPQHF.